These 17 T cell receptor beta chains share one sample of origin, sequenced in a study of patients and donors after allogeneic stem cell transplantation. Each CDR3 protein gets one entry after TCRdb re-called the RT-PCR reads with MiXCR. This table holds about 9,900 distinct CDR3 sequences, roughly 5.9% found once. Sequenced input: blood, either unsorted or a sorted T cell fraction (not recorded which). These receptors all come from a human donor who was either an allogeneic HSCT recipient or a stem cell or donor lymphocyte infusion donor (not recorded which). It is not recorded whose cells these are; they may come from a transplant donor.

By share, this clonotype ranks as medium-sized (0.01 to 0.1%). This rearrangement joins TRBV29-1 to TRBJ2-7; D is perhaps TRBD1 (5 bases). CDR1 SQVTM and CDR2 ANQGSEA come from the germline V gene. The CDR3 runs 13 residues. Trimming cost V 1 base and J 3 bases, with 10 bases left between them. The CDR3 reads CSVEGAGNYEQYF. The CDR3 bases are TGCAGCGTTGAAGGGGCAGGGAACTACGAGCAGTACTTC.

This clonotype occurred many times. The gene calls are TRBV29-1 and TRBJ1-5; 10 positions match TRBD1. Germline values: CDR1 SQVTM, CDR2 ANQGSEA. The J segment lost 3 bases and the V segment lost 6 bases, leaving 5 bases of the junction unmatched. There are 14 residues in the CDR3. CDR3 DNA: TGCAGCGTACCCGGGACAGGGGTCAATCAGCCCCAGCATTTT. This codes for CSVPGTGVNQPQHF.

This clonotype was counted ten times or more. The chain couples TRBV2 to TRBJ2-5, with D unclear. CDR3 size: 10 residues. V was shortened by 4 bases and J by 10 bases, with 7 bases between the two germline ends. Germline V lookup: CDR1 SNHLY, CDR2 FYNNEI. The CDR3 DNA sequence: TGTGCCAGCAGTGCTCTGATCCAGTACTTC. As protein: CASSALIQYF.

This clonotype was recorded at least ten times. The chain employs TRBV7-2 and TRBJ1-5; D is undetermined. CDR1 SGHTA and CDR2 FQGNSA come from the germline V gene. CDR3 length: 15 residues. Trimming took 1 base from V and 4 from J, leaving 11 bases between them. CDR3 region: CASSLEVTANQPQHF. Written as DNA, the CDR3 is TGTGCCAGCAGCTTAGAAGTGACGGCAAATCAGCCCCAGCATTTT.

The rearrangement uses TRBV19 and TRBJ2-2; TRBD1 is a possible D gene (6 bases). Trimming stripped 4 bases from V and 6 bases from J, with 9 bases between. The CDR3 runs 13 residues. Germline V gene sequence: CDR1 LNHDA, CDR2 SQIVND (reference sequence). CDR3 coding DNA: TGTGCCAGTAGTAACAGGGCCGCCGGGGAGCTGTTTTTT. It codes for CASSNRAAGELFF.

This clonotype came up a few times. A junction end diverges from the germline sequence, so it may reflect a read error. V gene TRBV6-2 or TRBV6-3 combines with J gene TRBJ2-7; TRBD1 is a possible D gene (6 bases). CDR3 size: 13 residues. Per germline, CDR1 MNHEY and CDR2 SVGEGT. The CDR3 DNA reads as TGTGCCAGCAGACTCAATCAGGGGTACGCGCAGTACTTC. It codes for CASRLNQGYAQYF.

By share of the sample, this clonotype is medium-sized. The DNA for the CDR3 is TGTGCCAGCAGTTACCGGGCATCCGATTTTGATCGGGAAGCTTTCTTT. Amino acid sequence: CASSYRASDFDREAFF. J is TRBJ1-1 and V is TRBV6-2 or TRBV6-3; D gene uncertain. The V and J ends lost 2 bases and 8 bases respectively, with 21 bases between them. Germline CDR1 and CDR2: MNHEY and SVGEGT. The CDR3 length is 16 residues.

DNA of the CDR3: TGTGCCAGCAGTTACAAGGCTAGCGGGAGGAATGAGCAGTTCTTC. As protein: CASSYKASGRNEQFF. The chain is built from TRBV6-6 and TRBJ2-1, with TRBD2 identical over 11 bases. This CDR3 is built from 15 residues. After removal of 2 bases from V and 7 bases from J, the junction contained 4 bases not matched to a gene. Germline lookup yields CDR1 MNHNY and CDR2 SVGAGI (reference sequence).

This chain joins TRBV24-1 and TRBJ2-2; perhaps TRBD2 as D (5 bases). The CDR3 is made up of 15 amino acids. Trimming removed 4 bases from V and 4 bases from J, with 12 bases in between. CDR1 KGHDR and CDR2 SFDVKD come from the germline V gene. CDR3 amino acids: CATSDPGETTGELFF. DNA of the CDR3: TGTGCCACCAGTGACCCCGGGGAAACCACCGGGGAGCTGTTTTTT.

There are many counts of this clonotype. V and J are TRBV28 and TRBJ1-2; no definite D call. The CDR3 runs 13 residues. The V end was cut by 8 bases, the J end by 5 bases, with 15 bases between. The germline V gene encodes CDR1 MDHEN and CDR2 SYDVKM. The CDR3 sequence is CASQPGSEYGYTF. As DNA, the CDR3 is TGTGCCAGCCAACCGGGCTCGGAGTATGGCTACACCTTC.

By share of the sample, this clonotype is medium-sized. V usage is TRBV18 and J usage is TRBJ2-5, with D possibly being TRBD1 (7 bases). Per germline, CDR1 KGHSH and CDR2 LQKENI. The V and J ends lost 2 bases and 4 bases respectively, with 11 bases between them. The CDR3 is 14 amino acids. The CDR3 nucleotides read TGTGCCAGCTCACCATCTCAGGGGGGAGAGACCCAGTACTTC. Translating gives CASSPSQGGETQYF. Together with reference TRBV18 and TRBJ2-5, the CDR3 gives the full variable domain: NAGVMQNPRHLVRRRGQEARLRCSPMKGHSHVYWYRQLPEEGLKFMVYLQKENIIDESGMPKERFSAEFPKEGPSILRIQQVVRGDSAAYFCASSPSQGGETQYFGPGTRLLVL.

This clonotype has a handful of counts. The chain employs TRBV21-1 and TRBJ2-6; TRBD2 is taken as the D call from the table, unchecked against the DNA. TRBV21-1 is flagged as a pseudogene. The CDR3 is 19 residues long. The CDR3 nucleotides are TGTGCCAGCAGCAACCAGACTAGCGGGAGGGCCTCCGGGGCCAACGTCCTGACTTTC. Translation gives CASSNQTSGRASGANVLTF.

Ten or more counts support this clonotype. The CDR3 sequence: CASSPVAKAADSNQPQHF. The CDR3 nucleotides are TGTGCCAGCTCACCAGTCGCCAAGGCAGCCGATAGCAATCAGCCCCAGCATTTT. The chain recombines TRBV18 with TRBJ1-5; no clear D. Trimming took off 2 bases at V and 0 bases at J, with 17 bases between the two ends. CDR3 length equals 18 residues. CDR1 is KGHSH and CDR2 is LQKENI in the germline V gene.

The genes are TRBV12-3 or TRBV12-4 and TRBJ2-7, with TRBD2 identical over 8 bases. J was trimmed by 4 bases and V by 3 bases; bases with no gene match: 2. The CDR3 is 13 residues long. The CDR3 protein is CASSFQREYEQYF. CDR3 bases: TGTGCCAGCAGTTTCCAGCGGGAGTACGAGCAGTACTTC.

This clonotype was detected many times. The DNA for the CDR3 is TGCAGTGCTACCGGACAGGGCCGACGACAAGAGACCCAGTACTTC. It encodes CSATGQGRRQETQYF. The chain joins TRBV20-1 to TRBJ2-5, with TRBD1 matching over 8 bases. J was trimmed by 2 bases and V by 4 bases; bases with no gene match: 9. CDR3 length: 15 residues. Germline V CDR1 and CDR2: DFQATT, SNEGSKA (reference sequence).

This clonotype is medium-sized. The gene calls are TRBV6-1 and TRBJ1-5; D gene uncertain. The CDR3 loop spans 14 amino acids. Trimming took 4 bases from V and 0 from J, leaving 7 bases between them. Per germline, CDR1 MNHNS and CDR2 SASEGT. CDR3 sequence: CASSVGYSNQPQHF. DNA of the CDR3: TGTGCCAGCAGTGTAGGGTATAGCAATCAGCCCCAGCATTTT.

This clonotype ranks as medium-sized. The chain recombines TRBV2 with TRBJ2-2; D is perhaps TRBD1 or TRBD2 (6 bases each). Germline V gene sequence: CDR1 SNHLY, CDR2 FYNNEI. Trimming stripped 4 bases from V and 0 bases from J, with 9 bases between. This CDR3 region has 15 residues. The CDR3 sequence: CASSGGAPNTGELFF. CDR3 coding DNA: TGTGCCAGCAGTGGGGGGGCCCCGAACACCGGGGAGCTGTTTTTT.